This entry lists 9 T cell receptor beta chains sequenced from one sample in a study of cytomegalovirus exposure and HLA in healthy donors. Amplification used 60 Vbeta primers and 13 Jbeta primers. Clones were sequenced by immunoSEQ multiplex PCR, and TCRdb holds only the in-frame ones, with some missing. The sample consists of over 100,000 clones, just over 65% of them appearing once. Sequencing used PBMCs. The receptors come from a man aged 18 to 29 in good health and CMV-seronegative.

This chain connects TRBV18 to TRBJ2-1, with 8 bases aligning to TRBD1. The CDR3 totals 16 residues. Germline V gene sequence: CDR1 KGHSH, CDR2 LQKENI. The J segment lost 1 base and the V segment lost 2 bases, leaving 4 bases of the junction unmatched. Written as DNA, the CDR3 is TGTGCCAGCTCACCAACACGACAGGGGTCCTACAATGAGCAGTTCTTC. It yields the protein CASSPTRQGSYNEQFF.

The chain joins TRBV10-3 to TRBJ1-2; D is unresolved. The germline gives CDR1 ENHRY, CDR2 SYGVKD. The germline V and J ends were trimmed by 2 bases and 2 bases, with 6 bases remaining between them. CDR3 length: 13 amino acids. The DNA for the CDR3 is TGTGCCATCAGTGAGACACTAAACTATGGCTACACCTTC. Its translation: CAISETLNYGYTF.

The chain is built from TRBV7-9 and TRBJ2-7, with 7 bases fitting TRBD1. V was clipped by 1 base and J by 3 bases; unmatched bases: 3. Germline values: CDR1 SEHNR, CDR2 FQNEAQ (reference sequence). The CDR3 totals 14 residues. The CDR3 reads CASSLEQGIYEQYF. DNA for the CDR3: TGTGCCAGCAGCTTAGAACAGGGGATCTACGAGCAGTACTTC. Variable domain in full (rest from reference TRBV7-9 and TRBJ2-7): DTGVSQNPRHKITKRGQNVTFRCDPISEHNRLYWYRQTLGQGPEFLTYFQNEAQLEKSRLLSDRFSAERPKGSFSTLEIQRTEQGDSAMYLCASSLEQGIYEQYFGPGTRLTVT.

The chain carries TRBV5-5 and TRBJ2-7; 8 nucleotides agree with TRBD2. Per the germline V gene, CDR1 is SGHKS and CDR2 is YYEKEE (reference sequence). This CDR3 is 15 amino acids long. With 1 base clipped from V and 6 bases from J, the junction kept 9 bases outside the gene matches. The CDR3 protein is CASSLTSGSIGEQYF. For the CDR3, the DNA is TGTGCCAGCAGCTTGACCAGCGGGAGTATTGGCGAGCAGTACTTC.

The chain uses TRBV2 and TRBJ2-7; D may be TRBD2 (7 bases). The CDR3 loop spans 13 amino acids. V gave up 3 bases and J gave up 6 bases, with 12 bases separating them. Per the germline V gene, CDR1 is SNHLY and CDR2 is FYNNEI. CDR3 coding DNA: TGTGCCAGCAGTGAGGGGGGGGCGGGCGAGCAGTACTTC. Its translation is CASSEGGAGEQYF. The whole variable domain, filled in from reference TRBV2 and TRBJ2-7, reads EPEVTQTPSHQVTQMGQEVILRCVPISNHLYFYWYRQILGQKVEFLVSFYNNEISEKSEIFDDQFSVERPDGSNFTLKIRSTKLEDSAMYFCASSEGGAGEQYFGPGTRLTVT.

The sample holds a few counts of this clone. The CDR3 DNA reads as TGTGCCTGGAGTGTAGCCGGGTACCAAGAGACCCAGTACTTC. Translating it yields CAWSVAGYQETQYF. V is TRBV30 and J is TRBJ2-5, with unresolved D. Germline V gene data show CDR1 as GTSNPN and CDR2 as SVGIG (reference sequence). Trimming took 0 bases from V and 0 from J, leaving 8 bases between them. This CDR3 comprises 14 residues. Full variable domain (outside the CDR3, taken from reference TRBV30 and TRBJ2-5): SQTIHQWPATLVQPVGSPLSLECTVEGTSNPNLYWYRQAAGRGLQLLFYSVGIGQISSEVPQNLSASRPQDRQFILSSKKLLLSDSGFYLCAWSVAGYQETQYFGPGTRLLVL.

DNA of the CDR3: TGTGCCAGCAGTGAAGTAGCGGGGGGGCCGAGTCCGTTAAACAATGAGCAGTTCTTC. Its protein is CASSEVAGGPSPLNNEQFF. The rearrangement links TRBV2 to TRBJ2-1; 11 bases line up with TRBD2. Germline trimming cut 1 base from V and 5 bases from J; bases unmatched to any gene: 13. Germline lookup yields CDR1 SNHLY and CDR2 FYNNEI. This CDR3 comprises 19 residues.

The CDR3 sequence: CASSHLKSRGSDYEQYF. DNA of the CDR3: TGTGCCAGCAGCCACCTAAAGTCCAGGGGCTCCGACTACGAGCAGTACTTC. This sequence joins TRBV5-4 and TRBJ2-7; maybe TRBD1 (6 bases). The germline CDR1 and CDR2 sequences are SGHNT and YYREEE (reference sequence). The CDR3 is made up of 17 amino acids. Between the trimmed V and J ends, which lost 4 bases and 3 bases, there was a span of 23 bases.

This clone was seen only a few times. As DNA, the CDR3 is TGTGCCAGCAGTGTCGACAGGGTAGCCTACGAGCAGTACTTC. Its translation: CASSVDRVAYEQYF. The chain uses TRBV2 and TRBJ2-7, with 7 bases aligning to TRBD1. Germline loops: CDR1 SNHLY, CDR2 FYNNEI. Trimming cost V 4 bases and J 2 bases; bases outside gene matches: 5. The CDR3 consists of 14 residues.